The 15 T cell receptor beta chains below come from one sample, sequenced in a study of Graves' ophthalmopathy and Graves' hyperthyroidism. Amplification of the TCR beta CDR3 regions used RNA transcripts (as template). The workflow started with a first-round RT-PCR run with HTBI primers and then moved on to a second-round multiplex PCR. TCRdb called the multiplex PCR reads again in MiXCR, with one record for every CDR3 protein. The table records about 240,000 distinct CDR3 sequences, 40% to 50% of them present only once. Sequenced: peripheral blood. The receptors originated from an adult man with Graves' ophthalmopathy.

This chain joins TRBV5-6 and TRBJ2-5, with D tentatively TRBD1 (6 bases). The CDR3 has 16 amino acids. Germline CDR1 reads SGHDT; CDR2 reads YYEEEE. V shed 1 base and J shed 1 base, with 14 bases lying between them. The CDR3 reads CASSLRHRGGQETQYF. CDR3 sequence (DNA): TGTGCCAGCAGCTTGCGACACAGAGGGGGCCAAGAGACCCAGTACTTC.

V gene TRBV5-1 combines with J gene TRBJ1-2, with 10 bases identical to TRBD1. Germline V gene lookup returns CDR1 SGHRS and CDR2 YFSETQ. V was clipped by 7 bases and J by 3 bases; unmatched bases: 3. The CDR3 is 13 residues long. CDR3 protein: CASGTGADYGYTF. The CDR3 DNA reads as TGCGCCAGCGGGACAGGGGCGGACTATGGCTACACCTTC. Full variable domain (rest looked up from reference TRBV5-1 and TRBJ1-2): KAGVTQTPRYLIKTRGQQVTLSCSPISGHRSVSWYQQTPGQGLQFLFEYFSETQRNKGNFPGRFSGRQFSNSRSEMNVSTLELGDSALYLCASGTGADYGYTFGSGTRLTVV.

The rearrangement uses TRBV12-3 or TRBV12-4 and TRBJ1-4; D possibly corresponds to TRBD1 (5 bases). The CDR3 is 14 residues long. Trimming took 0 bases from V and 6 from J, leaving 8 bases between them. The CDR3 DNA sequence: TGTGCCAGCAGTTTAGCGGGGCGGGATGAAAAACTGTTTTTT. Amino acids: CASSLAGRDEKLFF.

This chain's CDR3 is CASMLWTGGNQPQHF. The CDR3, as DNA: TGTGCCAGTATGTTATGGACGGGGGGCAATCAGCCCCAGCATTTT. V and J are TRBV19 and TRBJ1-5; perhaps TRBD1 as D (5 bases). The V end lost 7 bases, the J end lost 2 bases, and 15 bases lay between the germline ends. This CDR3 has 15 amino acids. Germline V lookup: CDR1 LNHDA, CDR2 SQIVND (reference sequence).

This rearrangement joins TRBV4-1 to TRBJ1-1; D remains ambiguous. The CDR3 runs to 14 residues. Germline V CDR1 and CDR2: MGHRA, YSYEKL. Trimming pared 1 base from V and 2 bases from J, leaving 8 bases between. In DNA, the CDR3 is TGCGCCAGCAGCCAAGGTTTGGGAAACACTGAAGCTTTCTTT. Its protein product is CASSQGLGNTEAFF.

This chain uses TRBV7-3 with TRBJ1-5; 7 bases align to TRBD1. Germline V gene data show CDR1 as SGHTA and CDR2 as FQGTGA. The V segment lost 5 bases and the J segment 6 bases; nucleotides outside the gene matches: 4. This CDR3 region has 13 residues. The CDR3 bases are TGTGCCAGCAGCGGACAGGCAGGTCAGCCCCAGCATTTT. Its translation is CASSGQAGQPQHF. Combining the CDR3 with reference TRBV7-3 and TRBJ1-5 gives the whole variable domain GAGVSQTPSNKVTEKGKYVELRCDPISGHTALYWYRQSLGQGPEFLIYFQGTGAADDSGLPNDRFFAVRPEGSVSTLKIQRTERGDSAVYLCASSGQAGQPQHFGDGTRLSIL.

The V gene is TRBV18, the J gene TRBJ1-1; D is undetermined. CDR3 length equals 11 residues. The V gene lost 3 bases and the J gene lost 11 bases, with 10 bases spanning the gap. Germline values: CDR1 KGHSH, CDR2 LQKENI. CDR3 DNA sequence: TGTGCCAGCTCACCCGAATTCCCGGCTTTCTTT. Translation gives CASSPEFPAFF.

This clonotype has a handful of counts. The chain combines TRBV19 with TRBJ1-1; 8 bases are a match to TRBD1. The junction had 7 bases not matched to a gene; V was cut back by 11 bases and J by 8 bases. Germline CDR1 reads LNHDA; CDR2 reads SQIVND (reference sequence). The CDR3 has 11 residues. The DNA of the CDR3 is TGTGCCGGGAGGAGGGACAGGGAAGCTTTCTTT. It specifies CAGRRDREAFF.

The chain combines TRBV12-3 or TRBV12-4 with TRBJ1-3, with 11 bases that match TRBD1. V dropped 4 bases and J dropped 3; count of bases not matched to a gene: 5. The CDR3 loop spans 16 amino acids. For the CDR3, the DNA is TGTGCCAGCAGTTCATGGACAGGGGGCAGTGGAAACACCATATATTTT. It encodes CASSSWTGGSGNTIYF.

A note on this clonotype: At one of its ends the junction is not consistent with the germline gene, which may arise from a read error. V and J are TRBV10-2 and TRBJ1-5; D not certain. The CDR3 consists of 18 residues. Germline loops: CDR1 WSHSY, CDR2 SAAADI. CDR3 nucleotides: TGTGCCAGCAGTGAAGAGCGGGCTTGGCATCTCTCTAATCAGCCCCAGCATTTT. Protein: CASSEERAWHLSNQPQHF.

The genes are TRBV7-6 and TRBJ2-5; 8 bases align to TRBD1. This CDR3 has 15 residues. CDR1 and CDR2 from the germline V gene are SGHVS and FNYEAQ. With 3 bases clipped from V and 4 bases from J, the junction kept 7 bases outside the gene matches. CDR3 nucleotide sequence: TGTGCCAGCAGCTTGTTACCAGGGGGCATAGAGACCCAGTACTTC. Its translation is CASSLLPGGIETQYF.

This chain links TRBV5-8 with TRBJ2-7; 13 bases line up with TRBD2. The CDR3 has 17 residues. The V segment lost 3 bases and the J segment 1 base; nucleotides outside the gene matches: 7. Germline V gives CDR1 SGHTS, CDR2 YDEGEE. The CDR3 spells CASSYTGLAGESYEQYF. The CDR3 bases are TGTGCCAGCAGCTACACCGGACTAGCGGGGGAGTCCTACGAGCAGTACTTC.

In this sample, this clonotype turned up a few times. CDR3 amino acids: CATSREREGELFF. The CDR3 DNA follows: TGTGCCACCAGCAGAGAGCGGGAGGGCGAGCTGTTTTTT. The V call is TRBV15, the J call TRBJ2-2, with 9 positions matching TRBD2. The CDR3 has 13 residues. Germline V gene data show CDR1 as LNHNV and CDR2 as YYDKDF (reference sequence). Trimming removed 0 bases from V and 11 bases from J; junction bases left unmatched: 1.

The CDR3 reads CASTLLDAVHYGYTF. The CDR3 DNA sequence: TGTGCCAGTACCCTACTGGATGCAGTTCACTATGGCTACACCTTC. V is TRBV19 and J is TRBJ1-2; D ambiguous. V dropped 7 bases and J dropped 3 bases, with 18 bases sitting between them. Germline V gives CDR1 LNHDA, CDR2 SQIVND (reference sequence). The CDR3 totals 15 residues.

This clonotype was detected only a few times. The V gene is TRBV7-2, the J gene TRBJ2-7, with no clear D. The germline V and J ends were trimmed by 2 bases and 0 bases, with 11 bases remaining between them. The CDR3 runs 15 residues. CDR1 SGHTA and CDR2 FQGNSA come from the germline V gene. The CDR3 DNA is TGTGCCAGCAGCTTACTTTCCGATCACTCCTACGAGCAGTACTTC. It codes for CASSLLSDHSYEQYF.